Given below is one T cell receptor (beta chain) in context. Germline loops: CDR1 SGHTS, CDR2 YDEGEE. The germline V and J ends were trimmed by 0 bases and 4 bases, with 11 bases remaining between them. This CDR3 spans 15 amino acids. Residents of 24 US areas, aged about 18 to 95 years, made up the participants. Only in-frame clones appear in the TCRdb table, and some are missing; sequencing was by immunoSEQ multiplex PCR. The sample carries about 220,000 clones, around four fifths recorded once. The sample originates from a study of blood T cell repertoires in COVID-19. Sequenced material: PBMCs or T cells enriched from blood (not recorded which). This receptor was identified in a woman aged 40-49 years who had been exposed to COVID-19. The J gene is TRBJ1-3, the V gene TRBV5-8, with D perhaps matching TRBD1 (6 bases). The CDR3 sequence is CASSLDWGQGNTIYF. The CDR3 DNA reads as TGTGCCAGCAGCTTGGACTGGGGGCAAGGAAACACCATATATTTT.